This entry lists 25 T cell receptor beta chains sequenced from one sample in a study of OX40 agonist ivuxolimab in advanced cancers. Data came from immunoSEQ multiplex PCR; TCRdb stores just in-frame clones and leaves some out. Here the sample spans 30,000 to 45,000 clones, 80% to 90% being singletons. Sequenced material: CD4+ or CD8+ T cells sorted from blood, taken in a trial of the OX40 agonist ivuxolimab. Every receptor here comes from an adult with an advanced solid tumor such as melanoma, head and neck, liver or kidney cancer.

The chain combines TRBV21-1 with TRBJ2-2; no DNA check was done on the table's D call, TRBD2. TRBV21-1 is deemed a pseudogene. The CDR3 sequence is 17 residues long. The CDR3 nucleotides read TGTGCCAGCAGCCCTAGGGGACTAGCGGGGGCCACCGGGGAGCTGTTTTTT. Its protein product is CASSPRGLAGATGELFF.

The chain joins TRBV9 to TRBJ2-1; D unresolved. Trimming took off 0 bases at V and 6 bases at J, with 10 bases between the two ends. Germline loops: CDR1 SGDLS, CDR2 YYNGEE. The CDR3 is made up of 14 amino acids. CDR3: CASSVEALGNEQFF. As DNA, the CDR3 is TGTGCCAGCAGCGTAGAGGCGTTGGGCAATGAGCAGTTCTTC.

The J gene is TRBJ1-5, the V gene TRBV19; D is undetermined. There are 12 residues in the CDR3. Germline values: CDR1 LNHDA, CDR2 SQIVND (reference sequence). V lost 8 bases to trimming and J lost 4 bases, with 9 bases between them. This CDR3 reads CASALTNQPQHF. CDR3 coding DNA: TGTGCCAGTGCCCTAACAAATCAGCCCCAGCATTTT.

The chain uses TRBV5-1 and TRBJ2-6, with D possibly TRBD2 on 6 matching bases. Trimming removed 7 bases at V and 0 bases at J, with 11 bases between. Germline loops: CDR1 SGHRS, CDR2 YFSETQ. This CDR3 is built from 15 residues. The CDR3 loop reads CASGDGSSGANVLTF. CDR3 sequence (DNA): TGCGCCAGCGGCGACGGGAGCTCTGGGGCCAACGTCCTGACTTTC. Using reference TRBV5-1 and TRBJ2-6 for the parts outside the CDR3, the full variable domain is KAGVTQTPRYLIKTRGQQVTLSCSPISGHRSVSWYQQTPGQGLQFLFEYFSETQRNKGNFPGRFSGRQFSNSRSEMNVSTLELGDSALYLCASGDGSSGANVLTFGAGSRLTVL.

This chain uses TRBV5-5 with TRBJ1-2; 7 nucleotides align to TRBD1. The length of the CDR3 is 15 residues. The V segment lost 4 bases and the J segment 3 bases; nucleotides outside the gene matches: 9. Germline V gives CDR1 SGHKS, CDR2 YYEKEE (reference sequence). CDR3 amino acids: CASSPQSTGHYGYTF. The CDR3 DNA is TGTGCCAGCAGCCCCCAGTCGACAGGGCACTATGGCTACACCTTC.

The count of this clone is one. The CDR3 DNA reads as TGTGCCAGCAGCCAAGGCTTAGGAGCGGGGACCCTCCATAGCACAGATACGCAGTATTTT. Residues: CASSQGLGAGTLHSTDTQYF. The chain recombines TRBV4-2 with TRBJ2-3; 7 positions match TRBD2. In germline, CDR1 is LGHNA, CDR2 YNFKEQ. The V segment lost 1 base and the J segment 0 bases; nucleotides outside the gene matches: 16. The CDR3 loop spans 20 amino acids.

The rearrangement links TRBV28 to TRBJ1-1; TRBD1 is a possible D gene (5 bases). CDR3 size: 11 residues. The germline V and J ends were trimmed by 5 bases and 10 bases, with 11 bases remaining between them. Germline CDR1 is MDHEN and CDR2 is SYDVKM. The CDR3 loop is CASSLGVGAFF. The CDR3 region has the DNA TGTGCCAGCAGTCTAGGGGTTGGAGCTTTCTTT.

This chain joins TRBV6-5 and TRBJ2-4; unclear D gene. The ends were cut back, 7 bases at V and 1 base at J, with 8 bases in the middle. The CDR3 has 13 residues. Germline CDR1 and CDR2: MNHEY and SVGAGI. Here the CDR3 reads CASMASAKNIQYF. CDR3 in DNA: TGTGCCAGCATGGCGTCGGCCAAAAACATTCAGTACTTC.

The CDR3 reads CASSGYLTNSPLHF. The CDR3 DNA is TGTGCCAGCAGCGGGTACCTGACAAATTCACCCCTCCACTTT. The rearrangement uses TRBV9 and TRBJ1-6; no firm D call. Germline-derived CDR1 and CDR2 are SGDLS and YYNGEE. The CDR3 is 14 residues long. Trimming took 3 bases from V and 7 from J, leaving 11 bases between them.

This clone showed up just a few times. The genes are TRBV13 and TRBJ2-1, with TRBD2 as a possible D gene (6 bases). Germline values: CDR1 PRHDT, CDR2 FYEKMQ (reference sequence). V lost 4 bases to trimming and J lost 8 bases, with 21 bases between them. The CDR3 contains 16 residues. CDR3 nucleotide sequence: TGTGCCAGCAGCTCTCGCGGTAGCTCTCGGGACTATGAGCAGTTCTTC. This sequence encodes CASSSRGSSRDYEQFF.

This clone has just one count. The chain combines TRBV28 with TRBJ2-7; 7 nucleotides agree with TRBD2. In germline, CDR1 is MDHEN, CDR2 SYDVKM. The CDR3 loop spans 13 amino acids. V shed 8 bases and J 7 bases; nucleotides not matched to a gene: 11. CDR3 in amino acids: CASHRASGREQYF. The CDR3 DNA sequence: TGTGCCAGCCACCGGGCTAGCGGAAGGGAGCAGTACTTC.

The genes are TRBV7-2 and TRBJ2-2, with TRBD2 matching 9 bases. Germline V CDR1 and CDR2: SGHTA, FQGNSA. The V gene end was trimmed by 6 bases and the J gene end by 5 bases; junction bases not matched to a gene: 7. The CDR3 spans 15 residues. The CDR3 region has the DNA TGTGCCAGCAGTCGCCTAGCGGGGCCTACCGGGGAGCTGTTTTTT. It specifies CASSRLAGPTGELFF. The whole variable domain, remainder taken from reference TRBV7-2 and TRBJ2-2, is GAGVSQSPSNKVTEKGKDVELRCDPISGHTALYWYRQSLGQGLEFLIYFQGNSAPDKSGLPSDRFSAERTGGSVSTLTIQRTQQEDSAVYLCASSRLAGPTGELFFGEGSRLTVL.

The chain has TRBV2 and TRBJ1-2; 9 bases align to TRBD1. CDR3 size: 12 residues. Germline CDR1 SNHLY, CDR2 FYNNEI. Trimming took 6 bases from V and 4 from J; bases not matched to a gene: 0. CDR3 loop: CASRGQGYGYTF. The CDR3 DNA is TGTGCCAGCAGGGGACAGGGCTATGGCTACACCTTC.

The rearrangement links TRBV18 to TRBJ1-1; D is unresolved. Germline loops: CDR1 KGHSH, CDR2 LQKENI. The CDR3 spans 15 residues. Trimming left V 0 bases short and J 0 bases short, with 8 bases between. The CDR3 loop reads CASSPPLSMNTEAFF. In DNA, the CDR3 is TGTGCCAGCTCACCACCGCTCTCCATGAACACTGAAGCTTTCTTT. The full variable domain, completed using reference TRBV18 and TRBJ1-1, is NAGVMQNPRHLVRRRGQEARLRCSPMKGHSHVYWYRQLPEEGLKFMVYLQKENIIDESGMPKERFSAEFPKEGPSILRIQQVVRGDSAAYFCASSPPLSMNTEAFFGQGTRLTVV.

The chain uses TRBV9 and TRBJ2-1; 8 nucleotides line up with TRBD1. The CDR3 length is 15 residues. Germline V gives CDR1 SGDLS, CDR2 YYNGEE. Trimming cost V 4 bases and J 0 bases; bases outside gene matches: 3. The CDR3 reads CASSRTGGSYNEQFF. CDR3 coding DNA: TGTGCCAGCAGCAGAACAGGGGGCTCCTACAATGAGCAGTTCTTC.

The genes are TRBV10-3 and TRBJ1-1, with 9 bases fitting TRBD1. This CDR3 comprises 16 residues. Per the germline V gene, CDR1 is ENHRY and CDR2 is SYGVKD. The J segment lost 1 base and the V segment lost 4 bases, leaving 7 bases of the junction unmatched. The CDR3 region is CAISVSPGQGNTEAFF. Written as DNA, the CDR3 is TGTGCCATCAGTGTGAGTCCGGGACAGGGGAACACTGAAGCTTTCTTT.

The chain has TRBV5-4 and TRBJ2-7, with 10 bases fitting TRBD1. The CDR3 length is 15 residues. With V trimmed by 4 bases and J by 3 bases, 7 bases remained unmatched. Per the germline V gene, CDR1 is SGHNT and CDR2 is YYREEE (reference sequence). This chain's CDR3 is CASSAGTGVFYEQYF. The CDR3 DNA is TGTGCCAGCAGCGCCGGGACAGGGGTGTTCTACGAGCAGTACTTC.

The genes are TRBV7-2 and TRBJ2-5; 10 bases agree with TRBD2. V was pared by 2 bases and J by 6 bases, with 9 bases of the junction left unmatched. The germline gives CDR1 SGHTA, CDR2 FQGNSA. CDR3 length: 16 amino acids. CDR3 DNA sequence: TGTGCCAGCAGCTTACCCGGGCTAGCGGGAGAAAAGACCCAGTACTTC. Translated: CASSLPGLAGEKTQYF.

The rearrangement links TRBV5-1 to TRBJ2-7; D is perhaps TRBD1 or TRBD2 (6 bases each). V was clipped by 0 bases and J by 2 bases, with 9 bases between them. Germline V CDR1 and CDR2: SGHRS, YFSETQ. This CDR3 is built from 14 residues. The CDR3 reads CASSLDGGAYEQYF. DNA of the CDR3: TGCGCCAGCAGCTTGGACGGGGGCGCCTACGAGCAGTACTTC.

This sequence joins TRBV5-1 and TRBJ1-2, with D maybe TRBD1 (6 bases). Trimming left V 6 bases short and J 5 bases short, with 14 bases between. The CDR3 spans 13 residues. The V gene's germline CDR1 is SGHRS and CDR2 YFSETQ. CDR3 amino acids: CASNVEQGYGYTF. CDR3 coding DNA: TGCGCCAGCAATGTGGAACAGGGTTATGGCTACACCTTC.

The count of this clone is one. The junction departs from the called germline gene at one end, perhaps through a read error. The chain recombines TRBV4-2 with TRBJ2-1, with 11 bases matching TRBD2. The CDR3 spans 18 residues. Per germline, CDR1 LGHNA and CDR2 YNFKEQ. This CDR3 is CASSHGVAGGLSSNEQFF. CDR3 DNA: TGTGCCAGCAGCCATGGAGTAGCGGGGGGGCTTTCCTCCAATGAGCAGTTCTTC.

The chain is built from TRBV28 and TRBJ1-2; D might be TRBD1 (5 bases). Per germline, CDR1 MDHEN and CDR2 SYDVKM. The V end lost 1 base, the J end lost 4 bases, and 10 bases lay between the germline ends. This CDR3 region has 14 residues. The CDR3 region is CASSLLGQGYGYTF. CDR3 nucleotides: TGTGCCAGCAGTTTATTAGGCCAGGGCTATGGCTACACCTTC.

The gene calls are TRBV7-3 and TRBJ1-6; D call uncertain. Germline V gene sequence: CDR1 SGHTA, CDR2 FQGTGA. V was clipped by 5 bases and J by 9 bases, with 11 bases between them. The CDR3 spans 13 residues. CDR3 in DNA: TGTGCCAGCAGCCAAACCTGGAGTTCACCCCTCCACTTT. The encoded protein is CASSQTWSSPLHF.

This clone was detected only a few times. V is TRBV4-2 and J is TRBJ1-5; 8 positions agree with TRBD1. This CDR3 contains 15 residues. Germline CDR1 and CDR2: LGHNA and YNFKEQ. Losses at the gene ends were 3 bases for V and 6 bases for J; bases not matched to a gene: 7. CDR3 nucleotide sequence: TGTGCCAGCAGCCAGATGGACAGGGAGGGTCAGCCCCAGCATTTT. Translating it yields CASSQMDREGQPQHF.

The chain links TRBV5-1 to TRBJ2-7; D is unclear. The CDR3 runs 17 residues. Germline assignment: CDR1 SGHRS and CDR2 YFSETQ. V was trimmed by 0 bases and J by 2 bases, leaving 18 bases between them. CDR3 coding DNA: TGCGCCAGCAGCTTGGCCGAATCCGGCCGGAGCGCCTACGAGCAGTACTTC. Its translation: CASSLAESGRSAYEQYF.